Below, 15 T cell receptor beta chains from the same sample are listed, as sequenced in a study of blood T cell repertoires in COVID-19. The method was immunoSEQ multiplex PCR; TCRdb's version includes in-frame clones alone and lacks a portion of them. The repertoire holds roughly 130,000 clones, with 80% to 85% as singletons. The sequenced sample was peripheral blood. The receptor source for this set is a man aged 30 to 45 with COVID-19, enrolled during active disease.

The CDR3 spells CASSPMGEGGLAYEQFF. For the CDR3, the DNA is TGTGCCAGCAGCCCCATGGGAGAGGGTGGACTAGCATATGAGCAGTTCTTC. The chain carries TRBV11-2 and TRBJ2-1; 8 bases align to TRBD2. V dropped 5 bases and J dropped 8; count of bases not matched to a gene: 17. The CDR3 runs to 17 residues. Germline V gene lookup returns CDR1 SGHAT and CDR2 FQNNGV.

The V and J genes are TRBV19 and TRBJ2-1; TRBD1 is a possible D gene (5 bases). This CDR3 is 14 amino acids long. The V gene's germline CDR1 is LNHDA and CDR2 SQIVND (reference sequence). The V and J ends lost 1 base and 9 bases respectively, with 13 bases between them. The CDR3 DNA is TGTGCCAGTAGTATAGGTTCAGGGTACGGTGAGCAGTTCTTC. Protein product: CASSIGSGYGEQFF.

The chain uses TRBV18 and TRBJ2-1, with D hard to call. The CDR3 loop spans 15 amino acids. Trimming cost V 2 bases and J 0 bases, with 8 bases left between them. Per the germline V gene, CDR1 is KGHSH and CDR2 is LQKENI. CDR3 region: CASSPRRSSYNEQFF. The CDR3 bases are TGTGCCAGCTCACCAAGGCGGAGCTCCTACAATGAGCAGTTCTTC. The full variable domain, completed using reference TRBV18 and TRBJ2-1, is NAGVMQNPRHLVRRRGQEARLRCSPMKGHSHVYWYRQLPEEGLKFMVYLQKENIIDESGMPKERFSAEFPKEGPSILRIQQVVRGDSAAYFCASSPRRSSYNEQFFGPGTRLTVL.

V gene TRBV7-3 combines with J gene TRBJ2-2; D is ambiguous. V dropped 2 bases and J dropped 5 bases, with 12 bases sitting between them. The CDR3 contains 15 residues. Germline V lookup: CDR1 SGHTA, CDR2 FQGTGA. The CDR3 is CASSLVPRRTGELFF. The DNA of the CDR3 is TGTGCCAGCAGCTTAGTACCTAGAAGAACCGGGGAGCTGTTTTTT.

This chain uses TRBV7-3 with TRBJ2-1; D is perhaps TRBD1 (5 bases). The germline CDR1 and CDR2 sequences are SGHTA and FQGTGA. The CDR3 runs 14 residues. V was clipped by 1 base and J by 8 bases, with 12 bases between them. The CDR3 bases are TGTGCCAGCAGCTTAAGGCAGGGTCACGATGAGCAGTTCTTC. This gives the protein CASSLRQGHDEQFF.

V gene TRBV5-1 combines with J gene TRBJ1-2; 9 nucleotides agree with TRBD1. Germline V lookup: CDR1 SGHRS, CDR2 YFSETQ. CDR3 size: 16 residues. Losses at the gene ends were 2 bases for V and 8 bases for J; bases not matched to a gene: 13. The CDR3 loop reads CASSLTYWDRAEGYTF. The CDR3 DNA reads as TGCGCCAGCAGCTTAACTTATTGGGACAGGGCTGAGGGCTACACCTTC.

In this sample, this clone turned up a few times. V gene TRBV7-9 combines with J gene TRBJ1-4, with 9 bases aligning to TRBD1. Trimming removed 0 bases from V and 4 bases from J; junction bases left unmatched: 6. In germline, CDR1 is SEHNR, CDR2 FQNEAQ (reference sequence). The CDR3 is made up of 17 amino acids. Here the CDR3 reads CASSLARGQGVNEKLFF. The DNA of the CDR3 is TGTGCCAGCAGCTTAGCTAGGGGACAGGGAGTTAATGAAAAACTGTTTTTT.

The chain recombines TRBV6-2 or TRBV6-3 with TRBJ2-5, with 11 bases fitting TRBD2. This CDR3 is built from 15 residues. Trimming cost V 4 bases and J 4 bases; bases outside gene matches: 5. Germline assignment: CDR1 MNHEY and CDR2 SVGEGT. In DNA form, the CDR3 reads TGTGCCAGCAGTTTTAGCGGGAGGGGGGGAGAGACCCAGTACTTC. This translates into CASSFSGRGGETQYF.

The sample holds one count of this clone. The chain uses TRBV14 and TRBJ1-1; the match to TRBD1 covers 11 bases. CDR1 SGHDN and CDR2 FVKESK come from the germline V gene. J was trimmed by 5 bases and V by 2 bases; bases with no gene match: 7. CDR3 length equals 16 residues. The DNA of the CDR3 is TGTGCCAGCAGCCAATTGATAGGACAGGGGGCGACTGAAGCTTTCTTT. It translates to CASSQLIGQGATEAFF.

The chain is built from TRBV4-2 and TRBJ1-1, with D perhaps TRBD1 (6 bases). The V end was cut by 3 bases, the J end by 6 bases, with 23 bases between. Germline V gives CDR1 LGHNA, CDR2 YNFKEQ. This CDR3 region has 17 residues. The DNA for the CDR3 is TGTGCCAGCAGCCAGGGGACACATAAGGCGGGGGGGGCTGAAGCTTTCTTT. Its translation is CASSQGTHKAGGAEAFF.

This chain uses TRBV18 with TRBJ1-1; D uncertain. The V end lost 3 bases, the J end lost 0 bases, and 8 bases lay between the germline ends. The CDR3 sequence is 14 residues long. Germline V gene data show CDR1 as KGHSH and CDR2 as LQKENI. CDR3 nucleotide sequence: TGTGCCAGCTCACCGGCTGGCCTGAACACTGAAGCTTTCTTT. It is translated as CASSPAGLNTEAFF.

CDR3 sequence reads: CASSTGLAPPEQYF. As DNA, the CDR3 is TGTGCCAGCAGCACCGGACTAGCTCCTCCGGAGCAGTACTTC. The rearrangement joins TRBV13 to TRBJ2-7; 8 nucleotides align to TRBD2. Unmatched junction bases numbered 10, after V lost 5 bases and J lost 7 bases. Germline V gives CDR1 PRHDT, CDR2 FYEKMQ (reference sequence). The CDR3 runs 14 residues.

The chain links TRBV5-4 to TRBJ2-7; TRBD1 matches 12 bases. J gave up 3 bases and V 4 bases, and 5 bases lay outside the gene matches. CDR3 length equals 15 residues. Per the germline V gene, CDR1 is SGHNT and CDR2 is YYREEE (reference sequence). The CDR3 loop is CASSTRDRGLYEQYF. The DNA of the CDR3 is TGTGCCAGCAGCACCCGGGACAGGGGGCTCTACGAGCAGTACTTC.

This clone was picked up a small number of times. V usage is TRBV10-1 and J usage is TRBJ1-2, with D maybe TRBD1 (6 bases). Germline CDR1 and CDR2: WNHNN and SYGVQD (reference sequence). This CDR3 is 13 amino acids long. Between the trimmed V and J ends, which lost 6 bases and 2 bases, there was a span of 10 bases. CDR3 loop: CASSLDRNYGYTF. CDR3 nucleotide sequence: TGCGCCAGCAGCTTGGACAGAAACTATGGCTACACCTTC.

The chain has TRBV12-2 and TRBJ1-2; the table's D call TRBD1 went unverified against the DNA. TRBV12-2 is given as a pseudogene. The CDR3 is 15 residues long. The CDR3, as DNA: TGTGCAAGTCGCTTAGTTACAGGGAAATCCTATGGCTACACCTTC. Protein product: CASRLVTGKSYGYTF.